This entry lists 14 T cell receptor beta chains sequenced from one sample in a study of T cell repertoires in cytomegalovirus infection. TCRdb processed the reads anew with MiXCR; each CDR3 protein has one entry. The repertoire holds approximately 320,000 distinct CDR3 sequences, with 8% to 9.5% as singletons. Sequenced material: PBMCs. The receptors stem from a human donor in good health (CMV status not recorded). Some clones in this sample may be carry-over from other donors' samples.

This clonotype came up a few times. V and J are TRBV6-6 and TRBJ2-3, with 11 bases identical to TRBD2. With 0 bases clipped from V and 2 bases from J, the junction kept 7 bases outside the gene matches. Germline-derived CDR1 and CDR2 are MNHNY and SVGAGI (reference sequence). The CDR3 is made up of 18 amino acids. CDR3 protein: CASSYSGLAGGNTDTQYF. DNA of the CDR3: TGTGCCAGCAGTTACTCGGGGCTAGCGGGGGGAAACACAGATACGCAGTATTTT.

This clonotype was counted at least ten times. The J gene is TRBJ1-3, the V gene TRBV7-2; no clear D gene. V dropped 2 bases and J dropped 3 bases, with 2 bases sitting between them. The CDR3 is 12 residues long. The germline gives CDR1 SGHTA, CDR2 FQGNSA. The CDR3 loop reads CASSLYGNTIYF. CDR3 bases: TGTGCCAGCAGCTTATATGGAAACACCATATATTTT.

Turning to this clonotype: The junction departs from the called germline gene at one end, perhaps through a read error. The chain uses TRBV12-5 and TRBJ2-4, with TRBD1 matching over 8 bases. The CDR3 runs 12 residues. The germline CDR1 and CDR2 sequences are LGHNT and FRNRAP. The CDR3 sequence: CASGPDRGSVDF. For the CDR3, the DNA is TGTGCTAGTGGTCCAGACAGGGGATCGGTCGACTTC.

About this clonotype itself: One end of the junction varies from germline; a read error may be responsible. This chain uses TRBV29-1 with TRBJ1-1; tentative D call: TRBD1 (6 bases). Germline CDR1 SQVTM, CDR2 ANQGSEA. The length of the CDR3 is 15 residues. CDR3 nucleotides: TGCAGCGTATTTAGACAGGCAGGTATGAACTCTGAAGCTTTCTTT. It yields the protein CSVFRQAGMNSEAFF.

This clonotype was recorded many times. The chain employs TRBV27 and TRBJ1-2; D unresolved. V was shortened by 8 bases and J by 4 bases, with 8 bases between the two germline ends. The length of the CDR3 is 11 residues. Germline CDR1 is MNHEY and CDR2 is SMNVEV (reference sequence). CDR3 amino acids: CASHFLYGYTF. For the CDR3, the DNA is TGTGCCAGCCACTTCCTCTATGGCTACACCTTC.

This clonotype was seen repeatedly, ten times or more. The chain employs TRBV7-2 and TRBJ1-1; no definite D call. Germline loops: CDR1 SGHTA, CDR2 FQGNSA. The germline V and J ends were trimmed by 8 bases and 6 bases, with 4 bases remaining between them. The CDR3 runs 9 residues. CDR3 nucleotides: TGTGCCAGCCTCCCTGAAGCTTTCTTT. It specifies CASLPEAFF.

In its sample, this clonotype was seen a few times. The chain combines TRBV6-2 or TRBV6-3 with TRBJ2-7; D might be TRBD2 (7 bases). The CDR3 covers 15 residues. Trimming cost V 4 bases and J 2 bases, with 15 bases left between them. Germline CDR1 is MNHEY and CDR2 is SVGEGT. The CDR3 protein is CASSSSGGNTYEQYF. The CDR3 DNA reads as TGTGCCAGCAGTTCCTCGGGGGGCAATACCTACGAGCAGTACTTC.

Regarding this clonotype: This sequence may be a read error, since a much larger clone differs from it by one base. The chain combines TRBV6-1 with TRBJ2-7; the match to TRBD1 covers 10 bases. This CDR3 contains 15 residues. The germline V gene encodes CDR1 MNHNS and CDR2 SASEGT. CDR3 DNA: TGTGCCGGCAGTGGGATCGGACAGGGGGCCTACGAGCAGTACTTC. Encoded protein: CAGSGIGQGAYEQYF.

To note about this clonotype: This sequence may be a read error, since a much larger clone differs from it by one base. The rearrangement uses TRBV7-2 and TRBJ1-1; possible D gene TRBD1, 5 bases. Germline V gene data show CDR1 as SGHTA and CDR2 as FQGNSA. The CDR3 runs to 15 residues. The ends were cut back, 8 bases at V and 4 bases at J, with 20 bases in the middle. CDR3 DNA sequence: TGTGCCAGCGGCTCTTGGGGGAGAAGTGCCACTGAAGCTTTCTTT. Amino acids: CASGSWGRSATEAFF.

This clonotype was recorded many times. This CDR3 is CASSFAFDEQYF. In nucleotides, the CDR3 is TGTGCCAGCAGCTTTGCGTTCGACGAGCAGTACTTC. The chain recombines TRBV11-2 with TRBJ2-7; D not resolved. Germline V gene sequence: CDR1 SGHAT, CDR2 FQNNGV. V was clipped by 3 bases and J by 5 bases, with 8 bases between them. The length of the CDR3 is 12 residues.

The gene calls are TRBV24-1 and TRBJ2-1; TRBD1 matches at 7 bases. The CDR3 runs 15 residues. CDR1 and CDR2 from the germline V gene are KGHDR and SFDVKD. The ends lost 4 bases at V and 7 bases at J; junction bases unmatched: 9. Here the CDR3 reads CATSDSGQPGNEQFF. CDR3 DNA: TGTGCCACCAGTGACTCGGGACAGCCTGGGAATGAGCAGTTCTTC.

This sequence joins TRBV6-2 or TRBV6-3 and TRBJ2-7; 7 nucleotides agree with TRBD1. This CDR3 region has 14 residues. The V gene end was trimmed by 6 bases and the J gene end by 2 bases; junction bases not matched to a gene: 7. Looked up from germline, CDR1 is MNHEY and CDR2 is SVGEGT. CDR3 region: CASRGTGATYEQYF. The CDR3 DNA is TGTGCCAGCAGGGGTACAGGGGCCACCTACGAGCAGTACTTC.

This clonotype was found many times. The V and J genes are TRBV7-2 and TRBJ2-3, with 12 bases fitting TRBD2. Trimming cost V 5 bases and J 5 bases; bases outside gene matches: 5. The CDR3 has 15 amino acids. Germline V gene data show CDR1 as SGHTA and CDR2 as FQGNSA. CDR3 bases: TGTGCCAGCAGCCGGACTAGCGGGGTGATAGATACGCAGTATTTT. Translation gives CASSRTSGVIDTQYF.

This clonotype was seen ten or more times. The rearrangement uses TRBV7-2 and TRBJ1-2; D call uncertain. This CDR3 has 13 amino acids. Per germline, CDR1 SGHTA and CDR2 FQGNSA. Deletions cut 4 bases from V and 3 bases from J, with 9 bases between. The CDR3 bases are TGTGCCAGCAGCTCGGCGGACTACTATGGCTACACCTTC. This sequence encodes CASSSADYYGYTF. The whole variable domain, filled in from reference TRBV7-2 and TRBJ1-2, reads GAGVSQSPSNKVTEKGKDVELRCDPISGHTALYWYRQSLGQGLEFLIYFQGNSAPDKSGLPSDRFSAERTGGSVSTLTIQRTQQEDSAVYLCASSSADYYGYTFGSGTRLTVV.